This entry features one T cell receptor beta chain sequence. The antigen is undetermined. Those patients picked for sequencing had displayed CD8+CD57+ cell expansion on flow cytometry. Blood was sampled before the patients had received any therapy. The source of the sample is a study of CD8+CD57+ T cells in acquired aplastic anemia. Study in general: Across the sorted CD4+ and CD8+ cells, DNA amounts averaged roughly 3 ug.

Genomic DNA acted as the template from which TCR beta VDJ combination and CDR3 sequence profiling were carried out. MiXCR was run by TCRdb on the reads, yielding one entry per CDR3 protein. Here the sample spans 260,000 or so distinct CDR3 sequences, 82% being singletons. There are 14 residues in the CDR3. Germline CDR1 reads SGHNT; CDR2 reads YENEEA. V lost 7 bases, J lost 6 bases, and 17 bases lay in between. Study-wide findings and caveats: Statistical testing detected no significant gap in CD8+ Simpson's diversity between patients and controls. Fewer than 35 sequences, all CD8+ CDR3, were shared between patients and controls.

The sample was sorted CD4+, CD8+, or CD8+CD57+ T cells (not recorded which) from PBMCs. The clonotype comes from a human donor with aplastic anemia. The chain couples TRBV11-3 to TRBJ2-3; D is unresolved. Here the CDR3 reads CASTIGWDADTQYF. The CDR3 DNA reads TGTGCCAGCACCATTGGGTGGGATGCCGATACGCAGTATTTT.